This T cell receptor beta chain comes out of a study of blood T cell repertoires in COVID-19. Seattle patients were enrolled during active infection and followed longitudinally. Original analysis: Estimates of nucleated cell counts were drawn from the amplification of reference gene primers. TCRdb keeps only in-frame clones here, not all; method: immunoSEQ multiplex PCR. V and J calls and clone size are given by that table; D and trimming were obtained from the DNA. The sample has about 350,000 clones; roughly nine tenths are singletons. Per germline, CDR1 LNHDA and CDR2 SQIVND (reference sequence). J lost 1 base, V lost 5 bases, and 5 bases had no gene match. The CDR3 is 15 residues long.

The J gene is TRBJ1-1, the V gene TRBV19; 9 bases map to TRBD1. This TCR derives from a woman aged 55-70 years with COVID-19, enrolled during active disease. Specimen: peripheral blood. This CDR3 reads CASSLGQGRNTEAFF. The CDR3 DNA reads as TGTGCCAGTAGTCTCGGACAGGGGCGGAACACTGAAGCTTTCTTT.